This TCR beta chain was sequenced in a study of identifying expanded T cells in peripheral blood. During the collection period, no donor immune events like infections were recorded. Data came from immunoSEQ multiplex PCR; TCRdb stores just in-frame clones and leaves some out. The sample lists around 80,000 clones, around 90% occurring once. As concerns this clone: Its antigen remains unidentified.

The study, taken as a whole, reports: Over two and four weeks, about 16 and 20 clones changed, versus approximately 1.2 between replicates.

The receptor was derived from a person aged 18 to 75 in good health. Sequenced sample: blood.

CDR3 amino acids: CASSLGTGTEKLFF. In DNA form, the CDR3 reads TGTGCCAGCAGCTTAGGGACAGGGACTGAAAAACTGTTTTTT. The V gene is TRBV5-6, the J gene TRBJ1-4; 9 nucleotides align to TRBD1. CDR1 SGHDT and CDR2 YYEEEE come from the germline V gene. The CDR3 runs 14 residues. Trimming cost V 2 bases and J 7 bases; bases outside gene matches: 3.